What follows describes a single T cell receptor beta chain. The assay was immunoSEQ multiplex PCR, and TCRdb's table has in-frame clones only and misses some. The table records 35,000 to 45,000 clones, roughly 84% of them present only once. The entry originates in a study of blood T cell repertoires in COVID-19. Study background: PBMCs, B-cell-depleted T cells, or T cells were the source of the cDNA or gDNA that made up the material.

The V end lost 6 bases, the J end lost 2 bases, and 21 bases lay between the germline ends. The germline V gene has CDR1 MDHEN and CDR2 SYDVKM. The CDR3 loop spans 17 amino acids. The TCR was taken from a woman aged 70-85 years in a cohort sampled during active COVID-19. The specimen was peripheral blood. J is TRBJ2-3 and V is TRBV28; perhaps TRBD2 as D (6 bases). In DNA, the CDR3 is TGTGCCAGCAGATTACCCCCAGGAGGGGCTGCCACAGATACGCAGTATTTT. It yields the protein CASRLPPGGAATDTQYF.